One TCR beta chain is described in this entry. Its antigen remains undetermined. Base qualities are not recorded, but no much larger clone differs from it by a single base. The record originates from a study of blood T cell repertoires in COVID-19 (dated by TCRdb to the early 2020s). Regarding the research as a whole: The collaborator samples originated in the United States, Italy and Spain and spanned the acute and convalescent phases of COVID-19. The prospective study material was composed of cDNA or gDNA derived from T cells, B-cell-depleted T cells, or PBMCs. The dataset comprised deeply sampled blood TCRbeta repertoires from subjects exposed to, actively infected with, or recovered from COVID-19. A freely available public database, intended as a resource for researchers studying the immune response to SARS-CoV-2, is where the repertoires were released. The samples were drawn from two sources: the first 160 participants of the ongoing ImmuneRACE study, and over 950 subjects contributed by 6 global collaborators. Sample metadata almost always included a de-identified subject ID, COVID-19 status, age in years and sex. HLA class I and class II types, where available, came from metadata supplied by the sample provider rather than from assay-based typing. What the authors observed across the whole study: The quantity of clinical and demographic metadata differed by source and by participant and was supplied without curation.

TCRbeta CDR3 regions were amplified from genomic DNA by means of the immunoSEQ Assay, a bias-controlled multiplex PCR. Regarding the original processing steps: Nucleated cell counts per sample were estimated from amplification of reference gene primers within the assay. Sequence reads were collapsed and filtered to measure the absolute abundance of every unique TCRbeta CDR3 rearrangement. Productive Simpson clonality was computed per sample as the square root of Simpson's diversity index over productive rearrangements. TCRdb took this table from immuneACCESS and kept in-frame rearrangements with V and J called. Such tables lack part of the clones; where checked against another copy, unresolved V genes explain under half of the gap, and the rest is unexplained. That table supplies the V and J calls and clone size; D and trimming were determined from the DNA. The sample includes around 64,000 clones, with less than 90% observed a single time. The ten largest make up roughly 4.6% of the sample.

The germline V gene sets CDR1 to SQVTM and CDR2 to ANQGSEA. Including cysteine and phenylalanine, the CDR3 has 11 amino acids. The sequence is cut down to CDR3 DNA, 33 bases in frame from base 1. The trim is 7 bases for V and 3 bases for J, with a gap of 9 bases between the germline ends. The collaborating institutions used their own protocols to collect whole blood in K2EDTA tubes. For TCRbeta analysis, collaborators shipped samples as frozen whole blood, isolated PBMCs, or DNA extracted from either of those sample types. In this chain, TRBV29-1 is recombined with TRBJ1-1; the D gene assignment is ambiguous. The TCR sequence derives from a man older than 75 in a cohort sampled during active COVID-19. The sample consisted of peripheral blood. The CDR3 reads as follows: CSAAGDTEAFF. The DNA sequence is given as TGCAGCGCTGCCGGGGACACTGAAGCTTTCTTT.